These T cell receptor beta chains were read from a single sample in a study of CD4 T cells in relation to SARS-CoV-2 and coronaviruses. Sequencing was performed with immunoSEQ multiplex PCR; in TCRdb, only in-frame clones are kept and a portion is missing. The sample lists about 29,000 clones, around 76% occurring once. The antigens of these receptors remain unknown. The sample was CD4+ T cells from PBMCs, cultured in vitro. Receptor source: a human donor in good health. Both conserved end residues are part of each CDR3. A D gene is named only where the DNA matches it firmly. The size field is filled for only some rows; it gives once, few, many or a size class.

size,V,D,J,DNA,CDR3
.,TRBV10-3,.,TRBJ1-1,TGTGCCATCGAAGGGTTTGGCACTGAAGCTTTCTTT,CAIEGFGTEAFF
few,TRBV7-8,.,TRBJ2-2,TGTGCCAGCAGCTTAGTAAGCGTAAACACCGGGGAGCTGTTTTTT,CASSLVSVNTGELFF
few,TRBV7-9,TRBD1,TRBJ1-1,TGTGCCAGCAGCTTGGGGACAGAGAACACTGAAGCTTTCTTT,CASSLGTENTEAFF
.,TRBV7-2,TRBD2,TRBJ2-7,TGTGCCAGCAGCTTACAAGGCGGGAGCCTTACCTACGAGCAGTACTTC,CASSLQGGSLTYEQYF
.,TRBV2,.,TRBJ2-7,TGTGCCAGCAAACCGCTCCAGGGGAACCACGAGCAGTACTTC,CASKPLQGNHEQYF
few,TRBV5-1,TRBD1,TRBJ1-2,TGCGCCAGCAGCGAACAGGGGGGCAACTATGGCTACACCTTC,CASSEQGGNYGYTF
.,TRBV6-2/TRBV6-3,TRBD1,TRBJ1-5,TGTGCCAGCAACCCAACAGGGGAACGCAATCAGCCCCAGCATTTT,CASNPTGERNQPQHF
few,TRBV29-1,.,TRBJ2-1,TGCAGCGTTGGGGAGAGATGGCAGTTCTTC,CSVGERWQFF
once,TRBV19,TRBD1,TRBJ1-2,TGTGCCAGTAGTACCACCGGGACAGGGATTTGGGCTGGCTACACCTTC,CASSTTGTGIWAGYTF
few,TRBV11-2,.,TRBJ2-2,TGTGCCAGCAACCCAGTGAACACCGGGGAGCTGTTTTTT,CASNPVNTGELFF
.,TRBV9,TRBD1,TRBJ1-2,TGTGCCAGCAGCGCGGGGGGGGCAGGGGGCGCCTATGGCTACACCTTC,CASSAGGAGGAYGYTF
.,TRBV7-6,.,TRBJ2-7,TGTGCCAGCAGCCTCGGACAGCTCGTAGCCTACGAGCAGTACTTC,CASSLGQLVAYEQYF
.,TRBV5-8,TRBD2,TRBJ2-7,TGTGCCAGCAGCTTGGTGGCTAGCGGAGGGTACGAGCAGTACTTC,CASSLVASGGYEQYF
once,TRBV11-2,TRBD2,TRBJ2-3,TGTGCCAGCAGCTTAGATCGCGGAGGGACTAGATCGTATTTT,CASSLDRGGTRSYF
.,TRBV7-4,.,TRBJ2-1,TGTGCCAGTACGGTCCTCCGCAATGAGCAGTTCTTC,CASTVLRNEQFF
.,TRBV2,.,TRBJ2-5,TGTGCCAGCAGCCTAGACAGTCTAGAGACCCAGTACTTC,CASSLDSLETQYF
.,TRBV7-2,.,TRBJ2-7,TGTGCCAGCAGCCCTAGCGCGTACAGGGTGATAAACGAGCAGTACTTC,CASSPSAYRVINEQYF
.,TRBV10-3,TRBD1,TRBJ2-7,TGTGCCATCAGTGAGTCTCAGGGGGCTGGAGTCTACGAGCAGTACTTC,CAISESQGAGVYEQYF
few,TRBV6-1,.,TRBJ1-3,TGTGCCAGCAGTGACCCCAGGGTGGGGAACACCATATATTTT,CASSDPRVGNTIYF
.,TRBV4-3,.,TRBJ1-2,TGCGCCAGCAGCCAAGATTGGAGAGGTCGCTCCGCTGGCTACACCTTC,CASSQDWRGRSAGYTF
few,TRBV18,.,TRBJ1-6,TGTGCCAGCTCCCCCGGGATTAATTCACCCCTCCACTTT,CASSPGINSPLHF
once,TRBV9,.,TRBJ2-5,TGTGCCAGCAGCGTAGGGCCAGATCAAGAGACCCAGTACTTC,CASSVGPDQETQYF